This entry lists 20 T cell receptor beta chains sequenced from one sample in a study of shared clonotypes between healthy human individuals. The repertoire was sequenced with immunoSEQ multiplex PCR; TCRdb's copy has only in-frame clones and lacks some. Among 190,000 or so clones listed, around 63% were seen once. Input material: memory CD4+ T cells sorted from blood. Noted subset: CD45RA-negative fraction. The receptors shown here come from a man aged 25 to 45 in good health.

The genes are TRBV15 and TRBJ1-1; TRBD1 matches 9 bases. V shed 3 bases and J 10 bases; nucleotides not matched to a gene: 9. The CDR3 is made up of 14 amino acids. Germline CDR1 is LNHNV and CDR2 is YYDKDF (reference sequence). The DNA for the CDR3 is TGTGCCACCAGCAGGGCTAGTCCGGGACAGGGAGCTTTCTTT. It codes for CATSRASPGQGAFF.

V and J are TRBV15 and TRBJ2-1, with 8 bases that match TRBD2. V lost 3 bases to trimming and J lost 2 bases; unmatched junction nucleotides: 6. Per germline, CDR1 LNHNV and CDR2 YYDKDF (reference sequence). The CDR3 consists of 16 residues. CDR3 sequence reads: CATSRPGGGAYNEQFF. The CDR3 DNA follows: TGTGCCACCAGCAGGCCGGGGGGGGGCGCCTACAATGAGCAGTTCTTC.

The rearrangement joins TRBV5-6 to TRBJ2-5; D might be TRBD2 (6 bases). The CDR3 loop spans 15 amino acids. Trimming stripped 2 bases from V and 5 bases from J, with 16 bases between. CDR1 is SGHDT and CDR2 is YYEEEE in the germline V gene. Written as DNA, the CDR3 is TGTGCCAGCAGCTTAGTTGGGGGGAGAAGGGAGACCCAGTACTTC. It specifies CASSLVGGRRETQYF.

The chain combines TRBV5-1 with TRBJ2-1; TRBD2 matches 8 bases. V lost 4 bases to trimming and J lost 1 base; unmatched junction nucleotides: 4. The CDR3 consists of 15 residues. The germline CDR1 and CDR2 sequences are SGHRS and YFSETQ. The DNA for the CDR3 is TGCGCCAGCAGCGAGACTAGCGTTTCCTACAATGAGCAGTTCTTC. This encodes CASSETSVSYNEQFF.

The chain recombines TRBV28 with TRBJ2-7, with D perhaps TRBD1 (5 bases). Trimming removed 6 bases from V and 1 base from J, with 7 bases in between. The CDR3 runs 12 residues. CDR1 and CDR2 (germline): MDHEN, SYDVKM. The CDR3 region is CASSRQSYEQYF. The CDR3 DNA reads as TGTGCCAGCAGCCGACAGTCCTACGAGCAGTACTTC.

CDR3 region: CASSLVSSDGYGYTF. As DNA, the CDR3 is TGTGCCAGCAGCTTGGTCAGCTCCGACGGATATGGCTACACCTTC. The chain employs TRBV5-5 and TRBJ1-2; unclear D gene. V gave up 0 bases and J gave up 5 bases, with 14 bases separating them. The CDR3 loop spans 15 amino acids. CDR1 and CDR2 (germline): SGHKS, YYEKEE (reference sequence).

The CDR3 region is CASKSSGLAGRTGELFF. The CDR3 bases are TGTGCCAGCAAATCCTCCGGACTAGCGGGAAGGACCGGGGAGCTGTTTTTT. This chain connects TRBV6-4 to TRBJ2-2; 12 bases agree with TRBD2. Germline V gene lookup returns CDR1 MRHNA and CDR2 SNTAGT. With 7 bases clipped from V and 5 bases from J, the junction kept 11 bases outside the gene matches. The CDR3 spans 17 residues.

The chain is built from TRBV28 and TRBJ2-4, with unresolved D. Between the trimmed V and J ends, which lost 6 bases and 0 bases, there was a span of 12 bases. This CDR3 spans 15 amino acids. Germline V CDR1 and CDR2: MDHEN, SYDVKM. The CDR3 DNA is TGTGCCAGCAGCCAGTTGACGGGAGCCAAAAACATTCAGTACTTC. It codes for CASSQLTGAKNIQYF.

V gene TRBV9 combines with J gene TRBJ2-1; no clear D. Germline CDR1 SGDLS, CDR2 YYNGEE. V was clipped by 0 bases and J by 5 bases, with 12 bases between them. This CDR3 is built from 15 residues. DNA for the CDR3: TGTGCCAGCAGCGTAGGGGCTAGGAGAGACAATGAGCAGTTCTTC. Encoded protein: CASSVGARRDNEQFF.

This clone was seen at least ten times. The chain is built from TRBV18 and TRBJ1-5; D gene uncertain. The CDR3 sequence is 17 residues long. The V end was cut by 1 base, the J end by 1 base, with 14 bases between. The germline CDR1 and CDR2 sequences are KGHSH and LQKENI. CDR3 in amino acids: CASSPLATGVSNQPQHF. Written as DNA, the CDR3 is TGTGCCAGCTCACCACTGGCGACTGGGGTGAGCAATCAGCCCCAGCATTTT.

This chain uses TRBV5-6 with TRBJ2-7, with TRBD1 matching 8 bases. The CDR3 has 19 residues. V lost 5 bases to trimming and J lost 2 bases; unmatched junction nucleotides: 21. Per germline, CDR1 SGHDT and CDR2 YYEEEE. CDR3 amino acids: CASSTQGALGEIRTYEQYF. The DNA of the CDR3 is TGTGCCAGCAGTACCCAGGGGGCGTTAGGGGAAATACGAACCTACGAGCAGTACTTC.

The chain has TRBV11-3 and TRBJ2-4, with TRBD2 identical over 16 bases. The germline gives CDR1 SGHNT, CDR2 YENEEA. V gave up 4 bases and J gave up 8 bases; unmatched junction bases: 5. CDR3 length equals 16 residues. This CDR3 reads CASSSGTSGRADIQYF. In nucleotides, the CDR3 is TGTGCCAGCAGCTCAGGGACTAGCGGGAGGGCTGACATTCAGTACTTC.

This clone was picked up a small number of times. The chain joins TRBV5-1 to TRBJ2-1, with 10 bases aligning to TRBD2. This CDR3 has 16 amino acids. The germline V gene has CDR1 SGHRS and CDR2 YFSETQ. V lost 4 bases to trimming and J lost 3 bases; unmatched junction nucleotides: 7. DNA for the CDR3: TGCGCCAGCAGCCTACTAGCGGGGATAGACTACAATGAGCAGTTCTTC. Residues: CASSLLAGIDYNEQFF.

The genes are TRBV5-1 and TRBJ2-1, with TRBD1 identical over 8 bases. The V and J ends lost 0 bases and 9 bases, in that order; junction bases with no gene match: 5. Germline assignment: CDR1 SGHRS and CDR2 YFSETQ. The CDR3 extends over 14 amino acids. The CDR3 sequence is CASSLVQGVSEQFF. The CDR3 coding sequence is TGCGCCAGCAGCTTGGTACAGGGGGTTAGTGAGCAGTTCTTC.

This clone was seen a handful of times. The chain is built from TRBV5-6 and TRBJ2-3; maybe TRBD1 (6 bases). The CDR3 spans 14 residues. The V gene's germline CDR1 is SGHDT and CDR2 YYEEEE. The V end was cut by 1 base, the J end by 2 bases, with 8 bases between. The DNA for the CDR3 is TGTGCCAGCAGCTTGCCAGGGGACACAGATACGCAGTATTTT. Its protein is CASSLPGDTDTQYF.

The V gene is TRBV6-5, the J gene TRBJ2-7; no clear D. Trimming took 4 bases from V and 5 from J, leaving 12 bases between them. The CDR3 contains 13 residues. Germline V gives CDR1 MNHEY, CDR2 SVGAGI. The CDR3 loop reads CASSSPLGDEQYF. For the CDR3, the DNA is TGTGCCAGCAGTTCCCCCCTTGGAGACGAGCAGTACTTC.

The chain is built from TRBV7-9 and TRBJ1-1, with 10 bases fitting TRBD1. The CDR3 contains 14 residues. Trimming cost V 5 bases and J 4 bases; bases outside gene matches: 4. In germline, CDR1 is SEHNR, CDR2 FQNEAQ (reference sequence). As DNA, the CDR3 is TGTGCCAGCAGCGCGGACAGGGGGTTCACTGAAGCTTTCTTT. Translating it yields CASSADRGFTEAFF.

A single count supports this clone. V is TRBV7-8 and J is TRBJ1-1; D is unresolved. The germline CDR1 and CDR2 sequences are SGHVS and FQNEAQ. The V and J ends lost 3 bases and 4 bases respectively, with 9 bases between them. The CDR3 has 13 residues. CDR3 DNA: TGTGCCAGCAGCTTGGGGTCTGGCACTGAAGCTTTCTTT. As protein: CASSLGSGTEAFF.

V and J are TRBV27 and TRBJ1-1; a weak D match, TRBD1 (5 bases). This CDR3 has 15 residues. Between the trimmed V and J ends, which lost 5 bases and 1 base, there was a span of 14 bases. Germline CDR1 MNHEY, CDR2 SMNVEV (reference sequence). CDR3 protein: CASSRVGAGNTEAFF. The DNA for the CDR3 is TGTGCCAGCAGTAGAGTTGGGGCCGGGAACACTGAAGCTTTCTTT.

In this sample, this clone turned up a few times. J is TRBJ2-1 and V is TRBV7-3; 10 nucleotides agree with TRBD2. Germline V gene data show CDR1 as SGHTA and CDR2 as FQGTGA. CDR3 length: 15 residues. Trimming removed 5 bases from V and 1 base from J; junction bases left unmatched: 2. CDR3 region: CASSVLAGSYNEQFF. The CDR3 DNA sequence: TGTGCCAGCAGCGTACTAGCGGGGTCCTACAATGAGCAGTTCTTC.